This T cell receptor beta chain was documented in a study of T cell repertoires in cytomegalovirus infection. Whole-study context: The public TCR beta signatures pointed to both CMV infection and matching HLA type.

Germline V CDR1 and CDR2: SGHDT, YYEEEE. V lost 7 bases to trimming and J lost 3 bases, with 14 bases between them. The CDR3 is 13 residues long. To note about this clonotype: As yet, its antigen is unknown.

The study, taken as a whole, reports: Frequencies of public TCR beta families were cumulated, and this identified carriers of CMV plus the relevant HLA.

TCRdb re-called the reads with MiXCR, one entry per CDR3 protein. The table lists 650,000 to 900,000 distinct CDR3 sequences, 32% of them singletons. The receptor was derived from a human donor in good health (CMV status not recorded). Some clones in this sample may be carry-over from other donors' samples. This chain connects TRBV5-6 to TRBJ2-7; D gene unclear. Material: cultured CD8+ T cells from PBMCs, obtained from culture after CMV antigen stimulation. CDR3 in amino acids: CASLETGDYEQYF. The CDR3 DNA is TGTGCCAGCTTAGAGACGGGTGACTACGAGCAGTACTTC. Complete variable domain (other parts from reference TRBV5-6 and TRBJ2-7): DAGVTQSPTHLIKTRGQQVTLRCSPKSGHDTVSWYQQALGQGPQFIFQYYEEEERQRGNFPDRFSGHQFPNYSSELNVNALLLGDSALYLCASLETGDYEQYFGPGTRLTVT.